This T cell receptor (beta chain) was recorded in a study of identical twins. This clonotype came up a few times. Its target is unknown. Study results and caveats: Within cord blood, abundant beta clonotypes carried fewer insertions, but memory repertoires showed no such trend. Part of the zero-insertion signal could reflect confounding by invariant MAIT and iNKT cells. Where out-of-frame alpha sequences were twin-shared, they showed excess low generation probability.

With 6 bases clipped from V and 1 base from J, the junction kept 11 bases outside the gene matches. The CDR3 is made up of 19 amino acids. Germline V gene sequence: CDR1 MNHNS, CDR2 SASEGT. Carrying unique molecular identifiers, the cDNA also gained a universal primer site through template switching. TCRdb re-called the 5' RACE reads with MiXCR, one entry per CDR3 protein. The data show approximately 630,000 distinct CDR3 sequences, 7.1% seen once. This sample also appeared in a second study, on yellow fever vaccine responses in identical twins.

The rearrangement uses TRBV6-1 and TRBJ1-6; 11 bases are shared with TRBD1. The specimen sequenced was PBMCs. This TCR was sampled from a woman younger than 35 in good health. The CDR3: CASRVGTGGTVSYNSPLHF. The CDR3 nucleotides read TGTGCCAGCAGGGTCGGGACAGGGGGTACTGTATCCTATAATTCACCCCTCCACTTT.